This T cell receptor beta chain stems from a study of OX40 agonist ivuxolimab in advanced cancers. Sequenced by immunoSEQ multiplex PCR; TCRdb stores in-frame clones only, minus some. The top ten clones hold about 4% of a sample with some 58,000 clones, 85% of them seen once. CDR3 size: 13 residues. The ends were cut back, 5 bases at V and 0 bases at J, with 5 bases in the middle. Germline V CDR1 and CDR2: LNHDA, SQIVND (reference sequence). The source was CD4+ or CD8+ T cells sorted from blood, collected in a trial of the OX40 agonist ivuxolimab. The clonotype originates from an adult with an advanced solid tumor such as melanoma, head and neck, liver or kidney cancer. The chain carries TRBV19 and TRBJ2-1; D is ambiguous. CDR3 DNA: TGTGCCAGTAGTGAGCGCTCCTACAATGAGCAGTTCTTC. Translating gives CASSERSYNEQFF.